These T cell receptor beta chains were read from a single sample in a study of blood T cell repertoires in COVID-19. Here immunoSEQ multiplex PCR was the method, and the copy in TCRdb shows in-frame clones only, minus some. This table holds 100,000 to 120,000 clones, 85% found once. Sequenced sample: peripheral blood. The source of these receptors is a woman aged 55-69 years with COVID-19, enrolled during active disease. Both conserved end residues are part of each CDR3. The D gene is left open where the match is weak. Size is stated for part of the rows, as once, few or many counts, or as a class when the clone is expanded.

j_call | v_call | d_call | clone_size | cdr3_aa | cdr3_nt
TRBJ1-1 | TRBV19 | . | once | CASNPGGAEAFF | TGTGCCAGCAATCCGGGGGGCGCTGAAGCTTTCTTT
TRBJ2-1 | TRBV3-1/TRBV3-2 | TRBD2 | . | CASSLPAGGGRNEQFF | TGTGCCAGCAGCCTTCCTGCGGGGGGCGGCCGGAATGAGCAGTTCTTC
TRBJ1-4 | TRBV5-4 | . | . | CASRDTTNEKLFF | TGTGCCAGCCGGGACACGACTAATGAAAAACTGTTTTTT
TRBJ2-7 | TRBV7-9 | . | once | CASSAPWESYEQYF | TGTGCCAGCAGCGCACCGTGGGAGTCCTACGAGCAGTACTTC
TRBJ1-2 | TRBV7-2 | . | . | CASSTQGGYGYTF | TGTGCCAGCAGCACACAGGGAGGGTATGGCTACACCTTC
TRBJ1-1 | TRBV7-9 | . | . | CASSPGQPAEAFF | TGTGCCAGCAGCCCTGGACAGCCCGCTGAAGCTTTCTTT
TRBJ2-5 | TRBV19 | TRBD2 | . | CASSRGLAGGLRETQYF | TGTGCCAGTAGCAGAGGCCTAGCGGGGGGATTAAGGGAGACCCAGTACTTC
TRBJ1-1 | TRBV3-1/TRBV3-2 | TRBD1 | few | CASSQAGRQGTEAFF | TGTGCCAGCAGCCAAGCGGGCCGACAGGGAACTGAAGCTTTCTTT
TRBJ1-4 | TRBV28 | TRBD1 | once | CASSPDRDGREKLFF | TGTGCCAGCAGTCCCGACAGGGACGGTAGGGAAAAACTGTTTTTT
TRBJ2-7 | TRBV27 | TRBD2 | few | CASRRGLAGSYEQYF | TGTGCCAGCAGGAGGGGACTAGCGGGCTCCTACGAGCAGTACTTC
TRBJ1-2 | TRBV7-9 | . | once | CASSLPRFPNNYGYTF | TGTGCCAGCAGTCTCCCCCGGTTCCCGAATAACTATGGCTACACCTTC
TRBJ1-6 | TRBV29-1 | TRBD1 | . | CSVPPGQVPLRSPLHF | TGCAGCGTTCCCCCGGGACAGGTGCCCTTGAGATCACCCCTCCACTTT
TRBJ1-5 | TRBV5-1 | TRBD1 | . | CASSVQGDQPQHF | TGCGCCAGCAGCGTACAGGGGGATCAGCCCCAGCATTTT
TRBJ2-1 | TRBV7-8 | TRBD2 | . | CASRASGENNEQFF | TGTGCCAGCAGGGCTAGCGGGGAGAACAATGAGCAGTTCTTC
TRBJ1-1 | TRBV5-1 | . | . | CASSLAADLNTEAFF | TGCGCCAGCAGCTTGGCAGCGGACTTGAACACTGAAGCTTTCTTT
TRBJ1-1 | TRBV27 | TRBD1 | . | CASSSFQGGNTEAFF | TGTGCCAGCAGTTCCTTCCAGGGGGGGAACACTGAAGCTTTCTTT
TRBJ2-3 | TRBV7-2 | . | . | CASSLSGGGAGTDTQYF | TGTGCCAGCAGCTTATCAGGAGGGGGGGCTGGCACAGATACGCAGTATTTT
TRBJ2-5 | TRBV11-2 | . | . | CASSLDGGEGFETQYF | TGTGCCAGCAGCTTAGATGGCGGGGAAGGTTTTGAGACCCAGTACTTC
TRBJ2-7 | TRBV6-2/TRBV6-3 | . | . | CASSYLYSLEQYF | TGTGCCAGCAGTTATCTCTATTCGCTCGAGCAGTACTTC
TRBJ1-1 | TRBV5-4 | . | few | CASSPGGGDMDTEAFF | TGTGCCAGCAGCCCTGGTGGAGGGGATATGGACACTGAAGCTTTCTTT
TRBJ2-3 | TRBV5-1 | TRBD2 | once | CASSISGATDTQYF | TGCGCCAGCAGCATTAGCGGGGCCACAGATACGCAGTATTTT
TRBJ1-2 | TRBV7-6 | TRBD1 | . | CASSLAEGANYGYTF | TGTGCCAGCAGCTTAGCGGAGGGGGCCAACTATGGCTACACCTTC
TRBJ2-1 | TRBV4-3 | . | . | CASSQVGTFNNEQFF | TGCGCCAGCAGCCAGGTGGGGACTTTTAACAATGAGCAGTTCTTC
TRBJ1-5 | TRBV15 | . | few | CATSHDPIGDQPQHF | TGTGCCACCAGCCACGATCCCATAGGGGATCAGCCCCAGCATTTT